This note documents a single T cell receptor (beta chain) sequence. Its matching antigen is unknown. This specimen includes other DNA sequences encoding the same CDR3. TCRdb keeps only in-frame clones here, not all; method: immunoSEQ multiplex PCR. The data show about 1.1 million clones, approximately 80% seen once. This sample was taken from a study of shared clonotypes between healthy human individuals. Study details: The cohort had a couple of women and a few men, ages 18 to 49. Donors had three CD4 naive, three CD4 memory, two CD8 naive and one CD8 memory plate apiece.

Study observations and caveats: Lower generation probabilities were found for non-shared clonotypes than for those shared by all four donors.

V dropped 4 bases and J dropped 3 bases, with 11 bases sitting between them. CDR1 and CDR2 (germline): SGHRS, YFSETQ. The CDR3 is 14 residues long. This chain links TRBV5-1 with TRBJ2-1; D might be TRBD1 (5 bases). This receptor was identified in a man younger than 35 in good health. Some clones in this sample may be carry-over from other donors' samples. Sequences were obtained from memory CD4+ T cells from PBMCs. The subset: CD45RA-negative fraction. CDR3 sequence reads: CASSVQGLYNEQFF. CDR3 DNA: TGCGCCAGCAGCGTGCAGGGTCTCTACAATGAGCAGTTCTTC.